This T cell receptor beta chain emerged from a study of blood T cell repertoires in COVID-19. Study details: Whether acute or convalescent, the COVID-19 samples came from the United States, Italy and Spain. The analysed material was cDNA or gDNA that came from T cells, B-cell-depleted T cells, or PBMCs.

V was clipped by 8 bases and J by 4 bases; unmatched bases: 13. This CDR3 has 15 residues. Per the germline V gene, CDR1 is SNHLY and CDR2 is FYNNEI. A single count supports this clone. Original methodology: Reference gene primer amplification yielded estimated nucleated cell counts. Assay: immunoSEQ multiplex PCR; the TCRdb copy retains only in-frame clones and omits some. V and J calls and clone size are as listed in that table; D and trimming were resolved from the DNA. The data show 200,000 or so clones, over 75% seen once. The TCR sequence derives from a woman in her thirties or forties who had recovered from COVID-19. Sequences were obtained from peripheral blood. J is TRBJ1-2 and V is TRBV2; 7 bases align to TRBD1. The CDR3 sequence is CASDYPGQTTYGYTF. Here the CDR3 DNA reads TGTGCCAGCGATTATCCGGGACAGACCACCTATGGCTACACCTTC.